A single sample is the source of the 10 T cell receptor beta chains below, sequenced in a study of beta chain features in type 1 diabetes (dated 2018 in TCRdb). What the authors observed across the whole study: In all four CD4+ subsets, TCRB CDR3 length was moderately but significantly shorter in type 1 diabetes patients.

The library relied on the immunoSEQ multiplex PCR assay. All of the isolated RNA was reverse transcribed with the High Capacity cDNA Reverse Transcription Kit, so expressed TCRB transcripts were sequenced. TCRdb provides this immuneACCESS table in a form limited to in-frame rearrangements. Some clones are lacking; in checked studies, under half of them reflect an unresolved V gene, and why the rest are absent is not known. The sample yields about 740,000 clones; around 15% were counted once. 0.02% to 0.025% of the sample lies in the top ten. Their antigens remain unidentified. Input material: naive CD4+ T cells from blood. The cell subset or site label for this specimen denotes: true naive CD4+ T cells. These receptors all stem from a man younger than 35 with type 1 diabetes.

The CDR3 bases are TGCGCCAGCAGCTTCCGGGACAGGGAGTACGAGCAGTACTTC. Its protein is CASSFRDREYEQYF. This rearrangement joins TRBV5-1 to TRBJ2-7; 9 bases align to TRBD1. V lost 2 bases and J lost 4; bases outside the gene matches: 4. CDR1 is SGHRS and CDR2 is YFSETQ in the germline V gene. CDR3 length: 14 amino acids.

This clone was detected a few times. V is TRBV27 and J is TRBJ1-2, with D unclear. Per the germline V gene, CDR1 is MNHEY and CDR2 is SMNVEV (reference sequence). CDR3 length: 14 residues. V dropped 5 bases and J dropped 1 base, with 11 bases sitting between them. The CDR3 DNA sequence: TGTGCCAGCAGTGTCGCAGGATATAACTATGGCTACACCTTC. Protein product: CASSVAGYNYGYTF.

The chain has TRBV6-5 and TRBJ1-2; TRBD1 matches at 7 bases. V lost 5 bases, J lost 4 bases, and 10 bases stayed unmatched. The germline CDR1 and CDR2 sequences are MNHEY and SVGAGI. This CDR3 has 15 residues. CDR3 sequence: CASSTGQPSPYGYTF. The CDR3 coding sequence is TGTGCCAGCAGTACGGGACAGCCAAGCCCCTATGGCTACACCTTC.

The J gene is TRBJ2-2, the V gene TRBV19; D is unclear. In germline, CDR1 is LNHDA, CDR2 SQIVND (reference sequence). The CDR3 is 12 residues long. V was pared by 3 bases and J by 7 bases, with 6 bases between. The CDR3 nucleotides read TGTGCCAGTAGTATCTCCGGCGGGGAGCTGTTTTTT. It is translated as CASSISGGELFF.

This chain uses TRBV25-1 with TRBJ2-3; D is perhaps TRBD1 or TRBD2 (5 bases each). V was pared by 8 bases and J by 12 bases, with 21 bases between. Germline V gene lookup returns CDR1 MGHDK and CDR2 SYGVNS. This CDR3 has 13 residues. DNA of the CDR3: TGTGCCAGCGGATCTCAGTGGGGGTTTTACCAGTATTTT. Protein: CASGSQWGFYQYF. The variable domain in full, with the rest retrieved from reference TRBV25-1 and TRBJ2-3, is EADIYQTPRYLVIGTGKKITLECSQTMGHDKMYWYQQDPGMELHLIHYSYGVNSTEKGDLSSESTVSRIRTEHFPLTLESARPSHTSQYLCASGSQWGFYQYFGPGTRLTVL.

This clone was picked up a small number of times. The CDR3 reads CATTSGVEQFF. The CDR3 DNA reads TGTGCCACCACTAGCGGGGTCGAGCAGTTCTTC. The chain couples TRBV6-6 to TRBJ2-1; 10 bases align to TRBD2. CDR3 length: 11 amino acids. The V gene's germline CDR1 is MNHNY and CDR2 SVGAGI (reference sequence). The V gene end was trimmed by 10 bases and the J gene end by 10 bases; junction bases not matched to a gene: 4.

The CDR3 DNA reads TGCGCCAGCAGCCAAGATCAAGGGACAGGGAATTCACCCCTCCACTTT. Translation gives CASSQDQGTGNSPLHF. The chain links TRBV4-1 to TRBJ1-6; the match to TRBD1 covers 9 bases. V gave up 0 bases and J gave up 7 bases; unmatched junction bases: 4. CDR3 length equals 16 residues. CDR1 and CDR2 (germline): MGHRA, YSYEKL.

This chain links TRBV5-6 with TRBJ2-5; D is perhaps TRBD1 (5 bases). CDR1 and CDR2 from the germline V gene are SGHDT and YYEEEE. The CDR3 length is 16 residues. Trimming removed 2 bases at V and 2 bases at J, with 16 bases between. The CDR3 coding sequence is TGTGCCAGCAGCTTAAGTCGACAGCGCATTCAAGAGACCCAGTACTTC. Translating it yields CASSLSRQRIQETQYF.

The chain combines TRBV27 with TRBJ2-7; a possible D gene is TRBD1 (6 bases). This CDR3 comprises 14 residues. CDR1 and CDR2 (germline): MNHEY, SMNVEV (reference sequence). V lost 3 bases and J lost 7, with 16 bases in between. The CDR3 DNA reads TGTGCCAGCAGTTTCGCAGGGGTGACCTTGGAGCAGTACTTC. Protein: CASSFAGVTLEQYF.

The V and J genes are TRBV20-1 and TRBJ1-4; D is uncertain. V was clipped by 6 bases and J by 5 bases, with 4 bases between them. Germline CDR1 and CDR2: DFQATT and SNEGSKA (reference sequence). The CDR3 runs to 10 residues. CDR3 bases: TGCAGTGCCCCGAATGAAAAACTGTTTTTT. It is translated as CSAPNEKLFF.